These 21 T cell receptor beta chains were sequenced from one sample in a study of blood T cells in healthy people across ages. Next came a second PCR, run for roughly 7 to 12 cycles, which used a sample-barcoded 5' primer along with a J-beta primer mix. TCRdb independently ran MiXCR on the 5' RACE reads; one entry per CDR3 protein. This table holds 750,000 to 950,000 distinct CDR3 sequences, 20% to 30% found once. These same records also appear under a second study, on T cells of mothers and their children.

Sequenced input: blood. The receptors were gathered from a boy aged 5-17 years in good health.

The CDR3 sequence is CASSQERPRDYGYTF. The CDR3, as DNA: TGTGCCAGCAGCCAAGAAAGGCCCAGGGACTATGGCTACACCTTC. The chain couples TRBV14 to TRBJ1-2; D may be TRBD1 (5 bases). V was pared by 0 bases and J by 3 bases, with 11 bases between. This CDR3 has 15 residues. Per the germline V gene, CDR1 is SGHDN and CDR2 is FVKESK.

J is TRBJ2-5 and V is TRBV30; D gene unclear. The J call is doubtful: the DNA matches TRBJ2-7 better. The germline gives CDR1 GTSNPN, CDR2 SVGIG (reference sequence). The CDR3 is made up of 11 amino acids. The CDR3 nucleotides read TGTGCCTGGAGTGGTACCTACGAGCAGTACTTC. The encoded protein is CAWSGTYEQYF.

As regards this clonotype: The junction departs from germline at one end; a sequencing error may be responsible. This chain's CDR3 is CASSLAPTRGNTEASF. DNA for the CDR3: TGCGCCAGCAGCTTGGCCCCGACCCGGGGGAACACTGAAGCTTCCTTT. This chain uses TRBV5-1 with TRBJ1-1; TRBD1 might be the D (5 bases). The length of the CDR3 is 16 residues. CDR1 and CDR2 (germline): SGHRS, YFSETQ.

V and J are TRBV7-6 and TRBJ1-2; D unclear. The germline CDR1 and CDR2 sequences are SGHVS and FNYEAQ. Trimming pared 2 bases from V and 4 bases from J, leaving 20 bases between. The CDR3 has 17 amino acids. CDR3 loop: CASSLLAPPGQTYGYTF. The CDR3 nucleotides are TGTGCCAGCAGCTTATTAGCCCCCCCTGGGCAGACCTATGGCTACACCTTC.

The rearrangement links TRBV3-1 to TRBJ2-1; D ambiguous. The CDR3 is 13 residues long. The V gene's germline CDR1 is LGHDT and CDR2 YNNKEL (reference sequence). The V gene lost 1 base and the J gene lost 10 bases, with 11 bases spanning the gap. CDR3 loop: CASSQARALEQFF. In nucleotides, the CDR3 is TGTGCCAGCAGCCAAGCAAGAGCCCTAGAGCAGTTCTTC.

In its sample, this clonotype was seen once. The chain couples TRBV6-5 to TRBJ1-2; 7 bases match TRBD1. Looked up from germline, CDR1 is MNHEY and CDR2 is SVGAGI. This CDR3 is built from 14 residues. Trimming at V came to 8 bases and at J to 5 bases, leaving 11 bases not matched to a gene. The CDR3 is CASYQGGRGYGYTF. The CDR3 nucleotides read TGTGCCAGCTACCAGGGGGGGCGAGGGTATGGCTACACCTTC.

This clonotype occurred many times. The chain uses TRBV6-1 and TRBJ1-2; tentative D call: TRBD1 (6 bases). CDR3 length: 14 residues. Trimming took 4 bases from V and 3 from J, leaving 12 bases between them. In germline, CDR1 is MNHNS, CDR2 SASEGT. CDR3 region: CASSVIQGDYGYTF. CDR3 nucleotides: TGTGCCAGCAGTGTAATACAGGGAGACTATGGCTACACCTTC.

This chain uses TRBV5-6 with TRBJ2-7; a weak D match, TRBD1 (5 bases). Trimming shortened V by 7 bases and J by 3 bases, and 11 bases separated the two germline ends. The germline V gene encodes CDR1 SGHDT and CDR2 YYEEEE. The CDR3 length is 12 residues. In DNA, the CDR3 is TGTGCCAGCGGAGACAGAAGCTACGAGCAGTACTTC. Translating gives CASGDRSYEQYF.

The chain is built from TRBV20-1 and TRBJ2-1; 9 bases map to TRBD2. V dropped 6 bases and J dropped 4; count of bases not matched to a gene: 7. The CDR3 has 14 amino acids. From germline, CDR1 is DFQATT and CDR2 SNEGSKA (reference sequence). This CDR3 reads CSAEHSGSYNEQFF. The CDR3 DNA is TGCAGTGCAGAACATAGCGGGAGTTACAATGAGCAGTTCTTC.

The rearrangement uses TRBV2 and TRBJ2-6; D remains unclear. Germline values: CDR1 SNHLY, CDR2 FYNNEI. The CDR3 spans 14 residues. V was shortened by 7 bases and J by 1 base, with 8 bases between the two germline ends. The CDR3 here is CASNTESGANVLTF. CDR3 bases: TGTGCCAGCAACACGGAATCTGGGGCCAACGTCCTGACTTTC.

This clonotype was counted between two and nine times. V usage is TRBV15 and J usage is TRBJ2-2; 9 bases line up with TRBD1. Trimming at V came to 0 bases and at J to 6 bases, leaving 2 bases not matched to a gene. Germline CDR1 reads LNHNV; CDR2 reads YYDKDF (reference sequence). The length of the CDR3 is 15 residues. CDR3 bases: TGTGCCACCAGCAGAGATCGACAGGGGGCCGGGGAGCTGTTTTTT. Encoded protein: CATSRDRQGAGELFF.

This clonotype was observed at least ten times. The chain carries TRBV6-1 and TRBJ2-5; a weak D match, TRBD2 (5 bases). Germline values: CDR1 MNHNS, CDR2 SASEGT. V lost 8 bases, J lost 4 bases, and 8 bases lay in between. This CDR3 region has 11 residues. CDR3 DNA: TGTGCCAGCCGCAGCGGAGAGACCCAGTACTTC. As protein: CASRSGETQYF.

This clonotype was counted a few times. Here the CDR3 reads CASTLGNNEQFF. The CDR3 nucleotides are TGCGCCAGCACCCTAGGCAACAATGAGCAGTTCTTC. J is TRBJ2-1 and V is TRBV5-1, with unresolved D. V lost 6 bases and J lost 5, with 9 bases in between. This CDR3 is 12 amino acids long. Germline V lookup: CDR1 SGHRS, CDR2 YFSETQ.

This clonotype showed up just once. The chain recombines TRBV6-2 or TRBV6-3 with TRBJ1-2; D call uncertain. V lost 4 bases and J lost 3, with 6 bases in between. This CDR3 spans 12 amino acids. Germline CDR1 reads MNHEY; CDR2 reads SVGEGT. CDR3 residues: CASSFLDYGYTF. The CDR3 DNA sequence: TGTGCCAGCAGTTTCCTTGACTATGGCTACACCTTC.

This clonotype showed up just a few times. The chain employs TRBV3-1 and TRBJ2-5; D may be TRBD2 (6 bases). The J call may be incorrect, as the DNA end agrees better with TRBJ2-7. Per the germline V gene, CDR1 is LGHDT and CDR2 is YNNKEL (reference sequence). The CDR3 consists of 13 residues. In DNA form, the CDR3 reads TGTGCCAGCAGCCCCTGGCGGGGCTACGAGCAGTACTTC. Translated, it gives CASSPWRGYEQYF.

This clonotype was observed a handful of times. The chain couples TRBV7-2 to TRBJ2-7; TRBD1 might be the D (6 bases). The CDR3 consists of 14 residues. Trimming removed 4 bases at V and 6 bases at J, with 16 bases between. CDR1 SGHTA and CDR2 FQGNSA come from the germline V gene. The CDR3 DNA reads TGTGCCAGCAGCTCCCCAGGGGTTCGGATCGAGCAGTACTTC. It codes for CASSSPGVRIEQYF.

The V gene is TRBV20-1, the J gene TRBJ2-5; 8 nucleotides agree with TRBD2. The DNA end is a closer match to TRBJ2-7, so the J assignment may be wrong. This CDR3 comprises 14 residues. Germline V gene sequence: CDR1 DFQATT, CDR2 SNEGSKA (reference sequence). CDR3 sequence: CSARGRGGRHEQYF. CDR3 coding DNA: TGCAGTGCTAGAGGTCGGGGGGGCCGCCACGAGCAGTACTTC.

This clonotype showed up just a few times. The CDR3 loop reads CSGGRLRETQYF. The CDR3 DNA reads as TGCAGCGGGGGACGCCTCCGGGAGACCCAGTACTTC. The chain has TRBV29-1 and TRBJ2-5; tentatively, D is TRBD1 or TRBD2 (5 bases each). CDR3 length: 12 amino acids. The V gene lost 7 bases and the J gene lost 5 bases, with 14 bases spanning the gap. Germline V lookup: CDR1 SQVTM, CDR2 ANQGSEA.

The CDR3 loop is CASSLPGTAFTGELFF. Here the CDR3 DNA reads TGCGCCAGCAGCTTGCCCGGGACGGCCTTCACCGGGGAGCTGTTTTTT. The chain joins TRBV5-1 to TRBJ2-2; D tentatively fits TRBD1 or TRBD2 (5 bases each). The CDR3 consists of 16 residues. Germline V gene lookup returns CDR1 SGHRS and CDR2 YFSETQ. V gave up 1 base and J gave up 4 bases, with 14 bases separating them.

The V gene is TRBV2, the J gene TRBJ2-5, with D uncertain. CDR3 length equals 12 residues. The V gene's germline CDR1 is SNHLY and CDR2 FYNNEI. Trimming left V 7 bases short and J 4 bases short, with 10 bases between. CDR3: CASNGLGETQYF. The CDR3 nucleotides are TGTGCCAGCAATGGATTGGGAGAGACCCAGTACTTC.

The V gene is TRBV2, the J gene TRBJ1-1; no firm D call. The CDR3 is made up of 14 amino acids. V was cut by 4 bases and J by 1 base, with 10 bases left in between. Germline CDR1 is SNHLY and CDR2 is FYNNEI. The chain's CDR3 is CASSATGRNTEAFF. The CDR3 nucleotides are TGTGCCAGCAGTGCGACGGGCCGGAACACTGAAGCTTTCTTT. The full variable domain, its missing parts supplied by reference TRBV2 and TRBJ1-1, is EPEVTQTPSHQVTQMGQEVILRCVPISNHLYFYWYRQILGQKVEFLVSFYNNEISEKSEIFDDQFSVERPDGSNFTLKIRSTKLEDSAMYFCASSATGRNTEAFFGQGTRLTVV.